The 10 T cell receptor beta chains reported below all come from one sample, sequenced in a study of blood T cell repertoires in COVID-19. TCRdb's table, derived via immunoSEQ multiplex PCR, lists solely in-frame clones and lacks some. The sample includes 90,000 to 100,000 clones, 70% to 90% of them seen just once. Sequencing was done on a sample of peripheral blood. The receptor set was obtained from a man in his fifties or sixties with COVID-19, enrolled during active disease.

The chain has TRBV7-9 and TRBJ1-4, with D unclear. V was pared by 3 bases and J by 7 bases, with 12 bases between. Germline CDR1 reads SEHNR; CDR2 reads FQNEAQ (reference sequence). There are 14 residues in the CDR3. CDR3 sequence: CASSLEVRSEKLFF. CDR3 DNA: TGTGCCAGCAGCTTGGAGGTGAGGAGTGAAAAACTGTTTTTT. Full variable domain (missing parts from reference TRBV7-9 and TRBJ1-4): DTGVSQNPRHKITKRGQNVTFRCDPISEHNRLYWYRQTLGQGPEFLTYFQNEAQLEKSRLLSDRFSAERPKGSFSTLEIQRTEQGDSAMYLCASSLEVRSEKLFFGSGTQLSVL.

This clone was seen a single time. The V gene is TRBV28, the J gene TRBJ2-1, with 11 bases aligning to TRBD2. V shed 4 bases and J 3 bases; nucleotides not matched to a gene: 5. The CDR3 contains 16 residues. The germline CDR1 and CDR2 sequences are MDHEN and SYDVKM. CDR3 loop: CASSYRTSGGYNEQFF. CDR3 DNA: TGTGCCAGCAGTTACCGCACTAGCGGGGGCTACAATGAGCAGTTCTTC. Combining the CDR3 with reference TRBV28 and TRBJ2-1 gives the whole variable domain DVKVTQSSRYLVKRTGEKVFLECVQDMDHENMFWYRQDPGLGLRLIYFSYDVKMKEKGDIPEGYSVSREKKERFSLILESASTNQTSMYLCASSYRTSGGYNEQFFGPGTRLTVL.

The chain combines TRBV27 with TRBJ2-2, with 7 bases lining up with TRBD1. After removal of 4 bases from V and 4 bases from J, the junction contained 3 bases not matched to a gene. The CDR3 covers 14 residues. Germline V gene lookup returns CDR1 MNHEY and CDR2 SMNVEV (reference sequence). CDR3 residues: CASSYHRGTGELFF. For the CDR3, the DNA is TGTGCCAGCAGTTACCACAGGGGCACCGGGGAGCTGTTTTTT.

V and J are TRBV3-1 (or the pseudogene TRBV3-2) and TRBJ1-2, with D perhaps matching TRBD1 (6 bases). The CDR3 contains 11 residues. CDR1 and CDR2 from the germline V gene are LGHDT and YNNKEL (reference sequence). V was trimmed by 7 bases and J by 4 bases, leaving 7 bases between them. CDR3 protein: CASKGGYGYTF. The DNA of the CDR3 is TGTGCCAGCAAAGGGGGCTATGGCTACACCTTC.

The J gene is TRBJ2-7, the V gene TRBV18; TRBD1 might be the D (5 bases). The germline gives CDR1 KGHSH, CDR2 LQKENI. The CDR3 is 15 residues long. Between the trimmed V and J ends, which lost 2 bases and 4 bases, there was a span of 15 bases. CDR3 region: CASSPVGQGQYEQYF. The CDR3, as DNA: TGTGCCAGCTCACCAGTCGGGCAGGGCCAGTACGAGCAGTACTTC.

The chain employs TRBV19 and TRBJ1-4; tentatively, D is TRBD1 (5 bases). CDR3 length: 14 residues. CDR1 and CDR2 (germline): LNHDA, SQIVND (reference sequence). Trimming cost V 6 bases and J 0 bases, with 8 bases left between them. The CDR3 reads CASRSTATNEKLFF. As DNA, the CDR3 is TGTGCCAGTAGGTCGACAGCAACTAATGAAAAACTGTTTTTT.

The chain carries TRBV11-2 and TRBJ2-7; tentative D call: TRBD1 (6 bases). The CDR3 length is 13 residues. Germline lookup yields CDR1 SGHAT and CDR2 FQNNGV. Trimming pared 5 bases from V and 3 bases from J, leaving 11 bases between. The CDR3, as DNA: TGTGCCAGCAGCCAAGGACAGTACTACGAGCAGTACTTC. Protein sequence: CASSQGQYYEQYF.

This rearrangement joins TRBV27 to TRBJ1-2; 8 bases fit TRBD1. V lost 5 bases, J lost 8 bases, and 10 bases stayed unmatched. CDR3 length: 14 amino acids. CDR1 MNHEY and CDR2 SMNVEV come from the germline V gene (reference sequence). For the CDR3, the DNA is TGTGCCAGCAGTAAGGGACAGGCCCCGGGGGGCTACACCTTC. This sequence encodes CASSKGQAPGGYTF.

This chain uses TRBV7-8 with TRBJ2-1, with 11 positions matching TRBD2. From germline, CDR1 is SGHVS and CDR2 FQNEAQ. This CDR3 has 15 residues. V dropped 4 bases and J dropped 4; count of bases not matched to a gene: 3. The CDR3 DNA follows: TGTGCCAGCAGCTCTACTAGCGGGGGTTACAATGAGCAGTTCTTC. Translated, it gives CASSSTSGGYNEQFF.

The chain employs TRBV5-1 and TRBJ2-3, with D unresolved. V lost 1 base and J 1 base, leaving 10 bases between the germline ends. The CDR3 contains 15 residues. Per the germline V gene, CDR1 is SGHRS and CDR2 is YFSETQ. The CDR3 coding sequence is TGCGCCAGCAGCTTGACTGATCCACGCACAGATACGCAGTATTTT. This codes for CASSLTDPRTDTQYF.